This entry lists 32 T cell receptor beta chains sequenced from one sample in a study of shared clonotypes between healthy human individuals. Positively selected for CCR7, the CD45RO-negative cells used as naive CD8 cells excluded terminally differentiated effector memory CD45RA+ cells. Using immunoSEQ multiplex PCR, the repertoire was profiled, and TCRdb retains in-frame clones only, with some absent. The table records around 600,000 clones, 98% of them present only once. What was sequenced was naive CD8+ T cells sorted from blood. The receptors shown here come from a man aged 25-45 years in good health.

The CDR3, as DNA: TGTGCCGTGGCTCCTGAGGACGTGTCCTACGAGCAGTACTTC. Amino acids: CAVAPEDVSYEQYF. The chain combines TRBV21-1 with TRBJ2-7. TRBV21-1 is shown as a pseudogene. This CDR3 is 14 amino acids long.

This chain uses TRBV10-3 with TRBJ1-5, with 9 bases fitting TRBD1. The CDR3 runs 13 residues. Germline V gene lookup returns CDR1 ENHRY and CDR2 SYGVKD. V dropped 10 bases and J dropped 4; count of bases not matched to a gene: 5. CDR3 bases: TGTGCCACCGGGACAGGGAGTAATCAGCCCCAGCATTTT. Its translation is CATGTGSNQPQHF.

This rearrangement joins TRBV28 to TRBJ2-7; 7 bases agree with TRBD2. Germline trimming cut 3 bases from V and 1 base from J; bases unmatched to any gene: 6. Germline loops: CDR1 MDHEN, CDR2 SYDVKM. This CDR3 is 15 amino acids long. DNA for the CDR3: TGTGCCAGCAGTTTGGTCTCAGCGGGGTCCTACGAGCAGTACTTC. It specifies CASSLVSAGSYEQYF.

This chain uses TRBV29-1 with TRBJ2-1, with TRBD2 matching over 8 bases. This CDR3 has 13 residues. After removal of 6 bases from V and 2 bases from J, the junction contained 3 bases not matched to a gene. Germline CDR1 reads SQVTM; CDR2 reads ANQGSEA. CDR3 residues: CSVLADTYNEQFF. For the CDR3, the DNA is TGCAGCGTACTAGCGGATACCTACAATGAGCAGTTCTTC.

This CDR3 reads CASSQDYTEAFF. The CDR3 nucleotides are TGCGCCAGCAGCCAAGATTACACTGAAGCTTTCTTT. The chain couples TRBV4-1 to TRBJ1-1, with D hard to call. This CDR3 is 12 amino acids long. Germline V CDR1 and CDR2: MGHRA, YSYEKL. V lost 0 bases and J lost 3, with 2 bases in between.

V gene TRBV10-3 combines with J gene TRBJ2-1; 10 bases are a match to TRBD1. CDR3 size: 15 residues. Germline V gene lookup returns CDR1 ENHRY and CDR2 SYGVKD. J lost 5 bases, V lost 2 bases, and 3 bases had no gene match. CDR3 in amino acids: CAISEPGQGNNEQFF. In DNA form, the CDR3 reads TGTGCCATCAGTGAGCCGGGACAGGGGAACAATGAGCAGTTCTTC.

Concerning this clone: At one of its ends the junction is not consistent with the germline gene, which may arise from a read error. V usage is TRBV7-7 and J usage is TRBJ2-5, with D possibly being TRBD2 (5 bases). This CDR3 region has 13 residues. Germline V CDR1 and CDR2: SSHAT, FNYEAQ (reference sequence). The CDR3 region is CASSVGVQETQYF. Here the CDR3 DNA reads TGTGCTAGCAGCGTGGGAGTGCAAGAGACCCAGTACTTC.

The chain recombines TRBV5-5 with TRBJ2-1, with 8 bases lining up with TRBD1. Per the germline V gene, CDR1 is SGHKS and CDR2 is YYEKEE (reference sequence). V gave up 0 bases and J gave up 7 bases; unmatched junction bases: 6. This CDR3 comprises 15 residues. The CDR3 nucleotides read TGTGCCAGCAGCTTGGCGGGACAGGCCTCAAATGAGCAGTTCTTC. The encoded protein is CASSLAGQASNEQFF.

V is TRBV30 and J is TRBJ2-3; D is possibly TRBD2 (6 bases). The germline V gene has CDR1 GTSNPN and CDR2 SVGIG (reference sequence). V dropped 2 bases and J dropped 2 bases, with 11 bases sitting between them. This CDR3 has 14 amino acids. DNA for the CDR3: TGTGCCTGGAGTTCTAGCGCGAACACAGATACGCAGTATTTT. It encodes CAWSSSANTDTQYF.

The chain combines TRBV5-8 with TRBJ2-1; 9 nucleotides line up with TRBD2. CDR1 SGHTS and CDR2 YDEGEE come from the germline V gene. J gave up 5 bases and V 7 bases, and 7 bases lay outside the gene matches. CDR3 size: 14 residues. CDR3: CASCDLAGNNEQFF. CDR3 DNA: TGTGCCAGCTGTGACCTAGCGGGGAACAATGAGCAGTTCTTC.

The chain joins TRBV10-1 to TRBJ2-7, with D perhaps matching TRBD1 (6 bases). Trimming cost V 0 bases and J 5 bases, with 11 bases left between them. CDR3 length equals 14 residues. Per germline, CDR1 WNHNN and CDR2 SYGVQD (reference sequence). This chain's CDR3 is CASSESGRGDEQYF. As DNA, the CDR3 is TGCGCCAGCAGTGAGTCGGGCAGGGGAGACGAGCAGTACTTC.

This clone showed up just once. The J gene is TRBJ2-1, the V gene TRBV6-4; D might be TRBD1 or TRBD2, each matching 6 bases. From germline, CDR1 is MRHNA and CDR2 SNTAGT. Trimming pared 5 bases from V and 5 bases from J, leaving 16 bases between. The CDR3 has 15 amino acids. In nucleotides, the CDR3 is TGTGCCAGCAGTTCTACCCGGAGGGGGGACAATGAGCAGTTCTTC. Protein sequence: CASSSTRRGDNEQFF.

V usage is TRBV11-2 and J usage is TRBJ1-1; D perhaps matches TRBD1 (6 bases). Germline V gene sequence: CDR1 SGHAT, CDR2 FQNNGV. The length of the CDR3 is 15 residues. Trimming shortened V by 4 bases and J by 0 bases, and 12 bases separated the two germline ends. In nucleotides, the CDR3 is TGTGCCAGCAGCTCGTTAGGACAGTTGAACACTGAAGCTTTCTTT. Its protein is CASSSLGQLNTEAFF.

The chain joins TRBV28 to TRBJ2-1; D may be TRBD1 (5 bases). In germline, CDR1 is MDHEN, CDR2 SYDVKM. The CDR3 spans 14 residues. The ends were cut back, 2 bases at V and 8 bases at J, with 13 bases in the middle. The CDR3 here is CASSLRQGLDEQFF. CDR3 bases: TGTGCCAGCAGTTTACGTCAGGGTTTGGATGAGCAGTTCTTC.

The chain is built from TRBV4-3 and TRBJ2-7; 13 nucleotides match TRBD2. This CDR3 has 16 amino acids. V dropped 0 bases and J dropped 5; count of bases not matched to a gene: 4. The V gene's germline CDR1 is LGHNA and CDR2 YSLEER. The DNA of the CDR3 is TGCGCCAGCAGCCAAGATAGAGGGACTAGCGGGAACGAGCAGTACTTC. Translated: CASSQDRGTSGNEQYF.

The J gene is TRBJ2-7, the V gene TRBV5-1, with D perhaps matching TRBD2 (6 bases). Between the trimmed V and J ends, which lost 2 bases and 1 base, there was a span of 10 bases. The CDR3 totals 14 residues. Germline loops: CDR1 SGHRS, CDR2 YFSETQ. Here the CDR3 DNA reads TGCGCCAGCAGCTTCGCCCGGGGGTCCTACGAGCAGTACTTC. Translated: CASSFARGSYEQYF.

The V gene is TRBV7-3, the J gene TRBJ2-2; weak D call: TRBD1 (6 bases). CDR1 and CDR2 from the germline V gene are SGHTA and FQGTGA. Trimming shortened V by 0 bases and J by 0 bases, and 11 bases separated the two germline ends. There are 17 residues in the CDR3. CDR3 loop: CASSLTVGTSNTGELFF. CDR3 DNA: TGTGCCAGCAGCTTAACGGTTGGGACATCGAACACCGGGGAGCTGTTTTTT.

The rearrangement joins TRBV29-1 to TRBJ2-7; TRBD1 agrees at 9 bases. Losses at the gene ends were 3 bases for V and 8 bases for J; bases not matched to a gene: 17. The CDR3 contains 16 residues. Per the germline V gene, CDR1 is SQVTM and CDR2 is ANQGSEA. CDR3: CSVDHRDREGVVKQYF. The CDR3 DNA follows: TGCAGCGTTGACCACCGGGACAGGGAGGGGGTAGTCAAGCAGTACTTC.

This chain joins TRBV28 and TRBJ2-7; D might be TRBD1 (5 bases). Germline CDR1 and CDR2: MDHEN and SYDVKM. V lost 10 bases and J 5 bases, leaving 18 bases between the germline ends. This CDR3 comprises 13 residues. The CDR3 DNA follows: TGTGCCATCCTGGACACCTCATTCCACGAGCAGTACTTC. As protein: CAILDTSFHEQYF.

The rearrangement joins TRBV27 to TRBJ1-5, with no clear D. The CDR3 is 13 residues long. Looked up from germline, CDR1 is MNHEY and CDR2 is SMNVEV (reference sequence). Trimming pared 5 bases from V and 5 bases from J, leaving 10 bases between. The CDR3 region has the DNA TGTGCCAGCAGTGGTGGTGTTGATCAGCCCCAGCATTTT. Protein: CASSGGVDQPQHF.

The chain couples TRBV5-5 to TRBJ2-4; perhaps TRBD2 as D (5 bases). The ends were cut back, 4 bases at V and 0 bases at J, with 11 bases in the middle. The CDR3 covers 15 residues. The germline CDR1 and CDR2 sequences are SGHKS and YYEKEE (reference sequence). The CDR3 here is CASSTRGIAKNIQYF. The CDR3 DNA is TGTGCCAGCAGCACCCGAGGGATAGCCAAAAACATTCAGTACTTC.

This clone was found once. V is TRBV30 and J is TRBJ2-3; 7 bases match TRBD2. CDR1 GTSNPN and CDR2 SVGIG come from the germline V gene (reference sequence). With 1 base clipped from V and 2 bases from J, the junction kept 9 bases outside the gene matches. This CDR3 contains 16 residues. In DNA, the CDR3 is TGTGCCTGGAGTGACCCGACTAGCTGGCTCACAGATACGCAGTATTTT. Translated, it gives CAWSDPTSWLTDTQYF.

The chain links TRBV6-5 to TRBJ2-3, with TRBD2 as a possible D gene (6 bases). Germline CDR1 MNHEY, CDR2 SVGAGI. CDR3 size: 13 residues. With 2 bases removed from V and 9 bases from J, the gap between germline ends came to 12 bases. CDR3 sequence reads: CASSYTDYSTQYF. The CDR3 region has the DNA TGTGCCAGCAGTTACACGGACTACTCAACGCAGTATTTT.

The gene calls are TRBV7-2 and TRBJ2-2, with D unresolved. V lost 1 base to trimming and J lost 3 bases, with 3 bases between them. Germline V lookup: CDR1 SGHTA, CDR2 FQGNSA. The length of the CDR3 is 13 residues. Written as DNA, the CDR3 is TGTGCCAGCAGCTTAGTATACACCGGGGAGCTGTTTTTT. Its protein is CASSLVYTGELFF.

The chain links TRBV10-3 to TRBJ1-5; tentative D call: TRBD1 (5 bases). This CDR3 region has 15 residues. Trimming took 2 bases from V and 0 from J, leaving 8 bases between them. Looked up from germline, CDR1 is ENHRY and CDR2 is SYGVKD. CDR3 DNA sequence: TGTGCCATCAGTGAGGGGACCTTTAGCAATCAGCCCCAGCATTTT. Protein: CAISEGTFSNQPQHF.

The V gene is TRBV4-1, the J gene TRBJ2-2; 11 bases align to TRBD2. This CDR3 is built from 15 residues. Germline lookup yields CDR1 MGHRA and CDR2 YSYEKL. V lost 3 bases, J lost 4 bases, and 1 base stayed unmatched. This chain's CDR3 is CASSHLAGGTGELFF. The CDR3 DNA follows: TGCGCCAGCAGCCACCTAGCGGGAGGCACCGGGGAGCTGTTTTTT.

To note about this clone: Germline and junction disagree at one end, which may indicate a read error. DNA for the CDR3: TGCGCCAGCAGCCAAGGAACAGAACAGGGGACCCTCGCCTTC. Protein product: CASSQGTEQGTLAF. V gene TRBV4-1 combines with J gene TRBJ1-2, with 7 bases identical to TRBD1. The germline gives CDR1 MGHRA, CDR2 YSYEKL. This CDR3 has 14 amino acids.

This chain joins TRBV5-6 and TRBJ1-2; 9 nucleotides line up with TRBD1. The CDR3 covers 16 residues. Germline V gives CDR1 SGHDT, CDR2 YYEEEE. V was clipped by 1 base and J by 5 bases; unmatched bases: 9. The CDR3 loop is CASSLNPGQGRYGYTF. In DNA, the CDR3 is TGTGCCAGCAGCTTGAACCCTGGACAGGGGAGGTATGGCTACACCTTC.

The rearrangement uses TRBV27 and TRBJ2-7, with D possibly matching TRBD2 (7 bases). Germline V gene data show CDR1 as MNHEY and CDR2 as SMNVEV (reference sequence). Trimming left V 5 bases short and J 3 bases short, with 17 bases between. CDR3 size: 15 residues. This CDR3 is CASSPSGDTYYEQYF. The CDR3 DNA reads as TGTGCCAGCAGTCCCAGCGGGGACACCTACTACGAGCAGTACTTC.

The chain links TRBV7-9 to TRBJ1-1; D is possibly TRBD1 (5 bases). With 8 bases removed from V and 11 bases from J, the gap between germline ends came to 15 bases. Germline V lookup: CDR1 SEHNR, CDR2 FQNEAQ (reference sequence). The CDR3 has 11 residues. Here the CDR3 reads CASGEGYSAFF. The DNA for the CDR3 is TGTGCCAGCGGAGAGGGGTACTCGGCTTTCTTT.

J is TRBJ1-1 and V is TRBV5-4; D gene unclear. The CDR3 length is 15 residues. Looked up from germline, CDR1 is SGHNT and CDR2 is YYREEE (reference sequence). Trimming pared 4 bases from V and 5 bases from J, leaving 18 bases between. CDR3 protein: CASSPRVESLTEAFF. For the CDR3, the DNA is TGTGCCAGCAGCCCCCGGGTTGAGTCCCTAACTGAAGCTTTCTTT.

The DNA of the CDR3 is TGTGCCAGCAAGATGGGGGAACAAGAGACCCAGTACTTC. It encodes CASKMGEQETQYF. V usage is TRBV7-9 and J usage is TRBJ2-5; D is tentatively TRBD1 or TRBD2 (5 bases each). CDR3 length: 13 residues. Trimming left V 7 bases short and J 2 bases short, with 11 bases between. From germline, CDR1 is SEHNR and CDR2 FQNEAQ (reference sequence).